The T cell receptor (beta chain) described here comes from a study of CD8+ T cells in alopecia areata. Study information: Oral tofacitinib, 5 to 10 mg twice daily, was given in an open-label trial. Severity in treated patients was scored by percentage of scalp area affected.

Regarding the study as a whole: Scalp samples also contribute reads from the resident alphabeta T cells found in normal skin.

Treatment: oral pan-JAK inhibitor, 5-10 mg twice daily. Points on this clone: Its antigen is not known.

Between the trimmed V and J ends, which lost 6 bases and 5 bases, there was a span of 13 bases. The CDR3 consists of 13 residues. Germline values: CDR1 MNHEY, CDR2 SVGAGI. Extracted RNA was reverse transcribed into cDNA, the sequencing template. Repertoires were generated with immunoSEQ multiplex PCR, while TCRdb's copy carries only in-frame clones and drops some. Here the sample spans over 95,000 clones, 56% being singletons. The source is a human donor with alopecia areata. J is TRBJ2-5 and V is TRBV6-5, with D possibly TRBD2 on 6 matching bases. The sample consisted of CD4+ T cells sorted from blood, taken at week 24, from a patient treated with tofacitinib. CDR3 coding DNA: TGTGCCAGCAGCCCCGGGGGTATCGAGACCCAGTACTTC. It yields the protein CASSPGGIETQYF.